The clone carrying this TCR beta chain was recorded at least ten times. Germline V CDR1 and CDR2: MNHEY, SMNVEV (reference sequence). V gave up 5 bases and J gave up 9 bases, with 11 bases separating them. CDR3 length: 12 residues. This sample was taken from a study of neurological immune-mediated disorders. One entry per CDR3 protein, called by TCRdb with MiXCR from the 5' RACE reads. The sample includes 30,000 or so distinct CDR3 sequences, 4% seen only once; the top ten take around a quarter. The T cells used for sorted libraries numbered approximately 1 million, either CD4+ or CD8+. The sequencing sample was made of CD4+ T cells from blood. V usage is TRBV27 and J usage is TRBJ2-1; maybe TRBD2 (5 bases). This TCR came from a woman aged 40 to 55 in good health. The CDR3 DNA reads TGTGCCAGCAGTATCCCAGGAGGTGAGCAGTTCTTC. Amino acid sequence: CASSIPGGEQFF.